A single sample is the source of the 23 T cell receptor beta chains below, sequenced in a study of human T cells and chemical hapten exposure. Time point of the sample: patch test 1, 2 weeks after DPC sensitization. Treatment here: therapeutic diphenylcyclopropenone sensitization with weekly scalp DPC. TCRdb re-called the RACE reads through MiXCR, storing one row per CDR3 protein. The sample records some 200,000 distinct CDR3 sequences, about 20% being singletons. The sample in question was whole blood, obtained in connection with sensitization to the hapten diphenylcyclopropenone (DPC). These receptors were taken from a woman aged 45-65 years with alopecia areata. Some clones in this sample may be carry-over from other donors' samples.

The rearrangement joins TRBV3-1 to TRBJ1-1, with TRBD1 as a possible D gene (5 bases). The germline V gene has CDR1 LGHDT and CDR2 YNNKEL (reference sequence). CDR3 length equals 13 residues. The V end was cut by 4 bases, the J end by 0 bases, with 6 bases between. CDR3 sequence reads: CASSRQLNTEAFF. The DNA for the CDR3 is TGTGCCAGCAGCCGACAGTTGAACACTGAAGCTTTCTTT.

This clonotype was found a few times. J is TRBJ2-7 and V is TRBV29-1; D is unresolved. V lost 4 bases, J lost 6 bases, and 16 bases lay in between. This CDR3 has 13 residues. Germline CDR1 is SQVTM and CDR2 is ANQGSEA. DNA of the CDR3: TGCAGCGTTGTAAGGTCAGGATCAGGCGAGCAGTACTTC. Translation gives CSVVRSGSGEQYF.

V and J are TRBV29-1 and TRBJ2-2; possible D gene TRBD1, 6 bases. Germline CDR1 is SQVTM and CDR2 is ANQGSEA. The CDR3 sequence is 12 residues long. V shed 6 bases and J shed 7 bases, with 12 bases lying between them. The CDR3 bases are TGCAGCGTGCCCGGGACATACGGGGAGCTGTTTTTT. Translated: CSVPGTYGELFF.

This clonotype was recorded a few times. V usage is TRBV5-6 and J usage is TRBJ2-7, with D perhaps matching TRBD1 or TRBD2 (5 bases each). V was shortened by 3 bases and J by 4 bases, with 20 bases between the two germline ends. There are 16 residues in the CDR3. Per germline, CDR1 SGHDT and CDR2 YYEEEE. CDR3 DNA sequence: TGTGCCAGCAGCTCGTTAAGCGGCAGGGCTAGGTACGAGCAGTACTTC. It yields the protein CASSSLSGRARYEQYF. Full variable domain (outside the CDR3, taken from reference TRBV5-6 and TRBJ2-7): DAGVTQSPTHLIKTRGQQVTLRCSPKSGHDTVSWYQQALGQGPQFIFQYYEEEERQRGNFPDRFSGHQFPNYSSELNVNALLLGDSALYLCASSSLSGRARYEQYFGPGTRLTVT.

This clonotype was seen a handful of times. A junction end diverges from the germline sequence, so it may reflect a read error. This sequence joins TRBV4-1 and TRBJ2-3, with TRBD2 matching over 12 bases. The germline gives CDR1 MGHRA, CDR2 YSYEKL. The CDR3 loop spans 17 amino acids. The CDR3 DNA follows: TGCGCCAGCAGCCTATCTGGGACTAGCGGGTCCACACATACGCAGTATTTT. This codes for CASSLSGTSGSTHTQYF.

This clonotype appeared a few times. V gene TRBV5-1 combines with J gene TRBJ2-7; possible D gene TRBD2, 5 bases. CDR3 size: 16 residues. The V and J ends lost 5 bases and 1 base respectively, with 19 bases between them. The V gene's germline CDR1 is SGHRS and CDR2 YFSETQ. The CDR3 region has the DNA TGCGCCAGCAGTTGGAATGCAGGAGGAATTTCCTACGAGCAGTACTTC. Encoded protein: CASSWNAGGISYEQYF.

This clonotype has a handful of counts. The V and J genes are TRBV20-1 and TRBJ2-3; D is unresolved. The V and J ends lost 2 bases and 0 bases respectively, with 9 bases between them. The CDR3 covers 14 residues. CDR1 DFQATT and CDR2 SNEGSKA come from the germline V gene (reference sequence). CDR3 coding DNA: TGCAGTGCTAGACACGGGCTGAGCACAGATACGCAGTATTTT. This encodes CSARHGLSTDTQYF.

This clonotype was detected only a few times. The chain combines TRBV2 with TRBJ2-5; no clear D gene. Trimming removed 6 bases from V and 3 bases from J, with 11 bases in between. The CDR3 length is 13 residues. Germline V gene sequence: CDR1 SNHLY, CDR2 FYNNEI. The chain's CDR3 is CASRPDVEETQYF. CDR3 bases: TGTGCCAGCAGACCGGACGTAGAAGAGACCCAGTACTTC.

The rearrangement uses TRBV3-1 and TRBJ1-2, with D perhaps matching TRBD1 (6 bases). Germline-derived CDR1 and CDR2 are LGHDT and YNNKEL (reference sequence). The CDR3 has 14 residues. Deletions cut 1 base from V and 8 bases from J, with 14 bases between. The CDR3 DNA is TGTGCCAGCAGCCAAGGACAGGCTACGCGAGGCTACACCTTC. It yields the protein CASSQGQATRGYTF.

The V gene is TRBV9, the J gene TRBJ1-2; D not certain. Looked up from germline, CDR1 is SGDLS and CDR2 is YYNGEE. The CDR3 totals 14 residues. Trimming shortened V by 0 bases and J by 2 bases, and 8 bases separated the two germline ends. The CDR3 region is CASSVATINYGYTF. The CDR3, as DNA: TGTGCCAGCAGCGTAGCTACGATCAACTATGGCTACACCTTC.

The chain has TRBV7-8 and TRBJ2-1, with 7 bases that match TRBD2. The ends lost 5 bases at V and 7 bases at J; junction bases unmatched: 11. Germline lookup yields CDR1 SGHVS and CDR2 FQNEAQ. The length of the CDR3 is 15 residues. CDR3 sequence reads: CASSRRRLAMNEQFF. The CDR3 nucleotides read TGTGCCAGCAGCCGCCGTAGACTAGCTATGAATGAGCAGTTCTTC. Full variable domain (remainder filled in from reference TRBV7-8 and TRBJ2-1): GAGVSQSPRYKVAKRGQDVALRCDPISGHVSLFWYQQALGQGPEFLTYFQNEAQLDKSGLPSDRFFAERPEGSVSTLKIQRTQQEDSAVYLCASSRRRLAMNEQFFGPGTRLTVL.

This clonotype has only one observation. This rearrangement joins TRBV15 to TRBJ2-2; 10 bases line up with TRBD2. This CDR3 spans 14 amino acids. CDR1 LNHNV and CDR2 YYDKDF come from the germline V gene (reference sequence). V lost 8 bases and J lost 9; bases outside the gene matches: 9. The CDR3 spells CATRTSGLLRELFF. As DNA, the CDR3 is TGTGCCACCCGGACTAGCGGTCTTTTGCGGGAGCTGTTTTTT.

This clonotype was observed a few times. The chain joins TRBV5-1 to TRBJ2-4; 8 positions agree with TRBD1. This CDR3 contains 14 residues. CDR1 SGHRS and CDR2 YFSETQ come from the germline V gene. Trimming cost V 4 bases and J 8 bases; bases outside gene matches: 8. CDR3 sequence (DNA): TGCGCCAGCAGCCCTCGACAGGGGCGGGACATTCAGTACTTC. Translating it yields CASSPRQGRDIQYF.

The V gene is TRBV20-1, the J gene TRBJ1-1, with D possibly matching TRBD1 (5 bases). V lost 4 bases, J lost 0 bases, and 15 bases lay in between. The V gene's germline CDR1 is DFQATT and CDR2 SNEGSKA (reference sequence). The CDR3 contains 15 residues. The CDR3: CSATRDSLMNTEAFF. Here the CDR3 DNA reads TGCAGTGCTACCCGGGACTCACTGATGAACACTGAAGCTTTCTTT.

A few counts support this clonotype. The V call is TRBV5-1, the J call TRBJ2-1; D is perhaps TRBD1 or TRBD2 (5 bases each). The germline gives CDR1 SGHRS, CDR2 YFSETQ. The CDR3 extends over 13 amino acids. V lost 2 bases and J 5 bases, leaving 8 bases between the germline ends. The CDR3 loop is CASSFGGDNEQFF. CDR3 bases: TGCGCCAGCAGCTTTGGGGGAGACAATGAGCAGTTCTTC.

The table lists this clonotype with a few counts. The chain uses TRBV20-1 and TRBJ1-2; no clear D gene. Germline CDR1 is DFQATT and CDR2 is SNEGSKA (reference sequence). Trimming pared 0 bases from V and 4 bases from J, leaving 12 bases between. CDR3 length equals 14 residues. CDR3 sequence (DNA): TGCAGTGCTAGAGATCTTTCATTTGGCTATGGCTACACCTTC. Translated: CSARDLSFGYGYTF.

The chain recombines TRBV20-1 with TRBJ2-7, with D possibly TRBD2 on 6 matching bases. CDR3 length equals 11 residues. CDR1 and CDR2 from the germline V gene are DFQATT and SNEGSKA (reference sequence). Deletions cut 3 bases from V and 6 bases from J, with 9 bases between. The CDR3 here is CSASGSGEQYF. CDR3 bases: TGCAGTGCTAGCGGGAGTGGCGAGCAGTACTTC.

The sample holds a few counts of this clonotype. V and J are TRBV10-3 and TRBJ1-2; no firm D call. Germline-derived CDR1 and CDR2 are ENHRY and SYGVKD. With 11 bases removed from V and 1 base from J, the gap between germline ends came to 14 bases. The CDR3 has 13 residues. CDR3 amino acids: CASSGGFNYGYTF. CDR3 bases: TGTGCCTCCTCCGGAGGGTTTAACTATGGCTACACCTTC.

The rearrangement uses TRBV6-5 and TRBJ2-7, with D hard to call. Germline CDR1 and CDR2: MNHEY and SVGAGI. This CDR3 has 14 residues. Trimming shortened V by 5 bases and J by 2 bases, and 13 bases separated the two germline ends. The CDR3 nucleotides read TGTGCCAGCAGTCGGACCCGAATAACCTACGAGCAGTACTTC. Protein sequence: CASSRTRITYEQYF.

This CDR3 reads CASSTAHVNLDSPLHF. CDR3 DNA: TGTGCCAGCAGCACCGCTCATGTGAATCTAGATTCACCCCTCCACTTT. The rearrangement uses TRBV11-1 and TRBJ1-6; D gene unclear. This CDR3 is built from 16 residues. The germline V and J ends were trimmed by 5 bases and 8 bases, with 19 bases remaining between them. CDR1 SGHAT and CDR2 FQDESV come from the germline V gene (reference sequence).

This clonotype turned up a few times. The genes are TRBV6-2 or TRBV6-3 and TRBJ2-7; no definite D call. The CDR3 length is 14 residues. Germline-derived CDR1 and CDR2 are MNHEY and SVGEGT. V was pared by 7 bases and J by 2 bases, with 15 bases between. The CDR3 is CASIKASETYEQYF. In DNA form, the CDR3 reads TGTGCCAGCATCAAGGCCAGCGAGACCTACGAGCAGTACTTC.

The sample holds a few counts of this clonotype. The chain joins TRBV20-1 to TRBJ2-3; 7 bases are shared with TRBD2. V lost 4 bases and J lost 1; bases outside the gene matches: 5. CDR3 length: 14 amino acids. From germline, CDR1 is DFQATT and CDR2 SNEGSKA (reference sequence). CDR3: CSAKSGIGTDTQYF. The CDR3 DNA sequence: TGCAGTGCTAAAAGCGGGATAGGCACAGATACGCAGTATTTT.

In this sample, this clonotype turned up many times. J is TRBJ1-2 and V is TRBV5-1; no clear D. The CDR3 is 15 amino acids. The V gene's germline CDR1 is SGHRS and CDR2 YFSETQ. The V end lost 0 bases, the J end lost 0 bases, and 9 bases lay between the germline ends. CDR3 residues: CASSLAGDSNYGYTF. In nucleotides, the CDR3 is TGCGCCAGCAGCTTGGCCGGCGACTCTAACTATGGCTACACCTTC. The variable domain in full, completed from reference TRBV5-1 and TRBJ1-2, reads KAGVTQTPRYLIKTRGQQVTLSCSPISGHRSVSWYQQTPGQGLQFLFEYFSETQRNKGNFPGRFSGRQFSNSRSEMNVSTLELGDSALYLCASSLAGDSNYGYTFGSGTRLTVV.